Listed here are 4 T cell receptor beta chains from one sample, sequenced in a study of human T cells and chemical hapten exposure (dated by TCRdb to the early 2020s). Library preparation employed RACE. Sequencing was carried out with a NextSeq 500. Using fastp trimming at Q25 and MiXCR clonotype assembly, TCRdb reanalyzed the public sequencing data and kept in-frame beta chains. For every CDR3 protein sequence, its rows merge into one entry that carries the most common genes and DNA. This sample is represented by a few hundred thousand distinct CDR3 sequences; approximately 5% of them were singletons. The ten top clones hold approximately 8.2% of the sample. The sample's time point label, decoded: pre-sensitization, week 0. In the paper's terms, the treatment or condition label means: therapeutic diphenylcyclopropenone sensitization with weekly scalp DPC. The sequencing used whole blood, collected in connection with sensitization to the hapten diphenylcyclopropenone (DPC). The origin of the receptors is a woman aged 18 to 35 with alopecia areata. Some clones in this sample may be carry-over from other donors' samples.

The chain joins TRBV4-1 to TRBJ2-7; 7 bases are a match to TRBD2. This CDR3 spans 14 amino acids. Germline CDR1 is MGHRA and CDR2 is YSYEKL. Trimming cost V 1 base and J 2 bases; bases outside gene matches: 2. The CDR3 DNA is TGCGCCAGCAGCCAAGCTAGCGGCGCCTACGAGCAGTACTTC. It yields the protein CASSQASGAYEQYF.

The chain has TRBV6-5 and TRBJ1-2; perhaps TRBD1 as D (6 bases). Germline V gives CDR1 MNHEY, CDR2 SVGAGI. The CDR3 has 19 amino acids. V was clipped by 2 bases and J by 4 bases, with 26 bases between them. This CDR3 reads CASSYTHRRGASGVYGYTF. The CDR3 DNA follows: TGTGCCAGCAGTTACACGCACCGGCGAGGGGCATCAGGGGTCTATGGCTACACCTTC.

The rearrangement uses TRBV27 and TRBJ2-3; TRBD2 might be the D (6 bases). Germline V gene sequence: CDR1 MNHEY, CDR2 SMNVEV (reference sequence). The CDR3 has 14 residues. V was trimmed by 4 bases and J by 0 bases, leaving 8 bases between them. This CDR3 is CASSSAGSTDTQYF. CDR3 DNA sequence: TGTGCCAGCAGTTCTGCGGGAAGCACAGATACGCAGTATTTT.

The sample holds a few counts of this clonotype. V gene TRBV9 combines with J gene TRBJ1-4, with a weak D call TRBD1 (6 bases). The CDR3 loop spans 14 amino acids. The ends were cut back, 8 bases at V and 7 bases at J, with 18 bases in the middle. Germline CDR1 reads SGDLS; CDR2 reads YYNGEE. The CDR3 region is CASSPQGRGEKLFF. The CDR3 DNA follows: TGTGCCAGTTCTCCACAGGGAAGGGGTGAAAAACTGTTTTTT.